The clone carrying this T cell receptor (beta chain) was detected ten times or more. At one end, the junction sequence differs from germline, possibly due to a read error. These data originate in a study of CD8 T cells in ankylosing spondylitis. It was by quantitative 5'-RACE with molecular barcodes that TCR beta libraries were made. In TCRdb, the 5' RACE reads were re-called with MiXCR into one record per CDR3 protein. The sample carries approximately 130,000 distinct CDR3 sequences, about a tenth recorded once. Per germline, CDR1 SGHRS and CDR2 YFSETQ. This CDR3 contains 12 residues. Sample: blood, either unsorted or a sorted T cell fraction (not recorded which). The V call is TRBV5-1, the J call TRBJ2-3; D is undetermined. This sequence was found in a male donor with ankylosing spondylitis or in good health (not recorded which). The CDR3 region is CASSLSTDTQYF. In nucleotides, the CDR3 is TGTGCCAGCAGCTTGTCCACAGATACGCAGTATTTT.